One sample yielded the 32 T cell receptor beta chains listed below, sequenced in a study of radiotherapy plus CTLA-4 blockade in lung cancer. Profiled with immunoSEQ multiplex PCR; TCRdb holds only in-frame clones, not every one. This table has roughly 59,000 clones, about 70% appearing once. This specimen consisted of peripheral blood, obtained from a patient treated with radiotherapy plus ipilimumab. All receptors come from a human donor with non-small cell lung cancer whose response to radiotherapy plus ipilimumab could not be evaluated.

The chain is built from TRBV4-1 and TRBJ2-2; maybe TRBD2 (6 bases). This CDR3 has 14 residues. Germline lookup yields CDR1 MGHRA and CDR2 YSYEKL. Trimming shortened V by 4 bases and J by 4 bases, and 10 bases separated the two germline ends. The CDR3 DNA sequence: TGCGCCAGCAGCCTTTGGGGAGGCACCGGGGAGCTGTTTTTT. Translation: CASSLWGGTGELFF.

This clone occurred a few times. The rearrangement joins TRBV7-2 to TRBJ2-3; D is undetermined. The germline V gene has CDR1 SGHTA and CDR2 FQGNSA. CDR3 length equals 13 residues. Trimming took off 5 bases at V and 5 bases at J, with 11 bases between the two ends. Written as DNA, the CDR3 is TGTGCCAGCAGCGTCACTAATCTAGATACGCAGTATTTT. Translation gives CASSVTNLDTQYF.

This chain connects TRBV28 to TRBJ1-1, with unresolved D. V was cut by 3 bases and J by 8 bases, with 10 bases left in between. Germline CDR1 MDHEN, CDR2 SYDVKM. The CDR3 runs 12 residues. As DNA, the CDR3 is TGTGCCAGCAGTTTGAATAAGAGAGAAGCTTTCTTT. This encodes CASSLNKREAFF.

Concerning this clone itself: Sequence at one end of the junction differs from germline and may be a read error. The chain links TRBV5-1 to TRBJ1-4, with D maybe TRBD1 (6 bases). Germline lookup yields CDR1 SGHRS and CDR2 YFSETQ. The CDR3 sequence is 14 residues long. The CDR3, as DNA: TGCGCCAGCAGTTTGGGGGGGGGCGAGGAAAAACTGTTTTTT. Residues: CASSLGGGEEKLFF.

The CDR3 region has the DNA TGCGCCAGCAGCTTTCCAGGGGGCAATGAGCAGTTCTTC. As protein: CASSFPGGNEQFF. The rearrangement joins TRBV5-1 to TRBJ2-1; 7 nucleotides agree with TRBD1. The trim removed 2 bases at V and 6 bases at J, leaving 2 bases unmatched. Germline loops: CDR1 SGHRS, CDR2 YFSETQ. This CDR3 region has 13 residues.

V gene TRBV7-6 combines with J gene TRBJ1-1; 8 bases map to TRBD1. CDR1 is SGHVS, CDR2 FNYEAQ, per germline. J lost 3 bases, V lost 4 bases, and 13 bases had no gene match. CDR3 size: 17 residues. The CDR3 DNA follows: TGTGCCAGCAGCTCGTCCTTGAGACAGGGGTCAGACACTGAAGCTTTCTTT. It translates to CASSSSLRQGSDTEAFF.

The V and J genes are TRBV2 and TRBJ1-5, with 10 bases fitting TRBD1. V was pared by 2 bases and J by 4 bases, with 2 bases of the junction left unmatched. CDR3 length: 15 amino acids. Germline values: CDR1 SNHLY, CDR2 FYNNEI. In DNA form, the CDR3 reads TGTGCCAGCAGTGAATTGGACAGGGGGAATCAGCCCCAGCATTTT. The encoded protein is CASSELDRGNQPQHF.

The V call is TRBV5-6, the J call TRBJ1-2; no firm D call. This CDR3 is 12 amino acids long. V lost 0 bases and J lost 7, with 7 bases in between. Germline V gives CDR1 SGHDT, CDR2 YYEEEE. This chain's CDR3 is CASSLGGFGYTF. The CDR3 bases are TGTGCCAGCAGCTTGGGAGGGTTTGGCTACACCTTC.

This clone was counted once. The chain recombines TRBV7-2 with TRBJ2-5; 7 bases map to TRBD1. The CDR3 has 14 amino acids. Germline lookup yields CDR1 SGHTA and CDR2 FQGNSA. The V segment lost 3 bases and the J segment 1 base; nucleotides outside the gene matches: 2. In DNA, the CDR3 is TGTGCCAGCAGCTTCGACAGGGTCCAAGAGACCCAGTACTTC. Translating it yields CASSFDRVQETQYF.

The genes are TRBV11-2 and TRBJ2-7, with 7 bases identical to TRBD2. The V and J ends lost 3 bases and 6 bases, in that order; junction bases with no gene match: 8. Germline CDR1 reads SGHAT; CDR2 reads FQNNGV. The CDR3 has 14 amino acids. The DNA for the CDR3 is TGTGCCAGCAGCTTCTGGGAGGCTAGCGGCGAGCAGTACTTC. It codes for CASSFWEASGEQYF.

This clone was recorded only once. The chain uses TRBV28 and TRBJ2-3, with D unresolved. The CDR3 has 14 amino acids. Germline V gene sequence: CDR1 MDHEN, CDR2 SYDVKM. The V gene lost 3 bases and the J gene lost 2 bases, with 9 bases spanning the gap. The CDR3 sequence is CASSFEPPTDTQYF. The CDR3 bases are TGTGCCAGCAGTTTCGAGCCTCCCACAGATACGCAGTATTTT.

This clone was counted many times. The V and J genes are TRBV5-4 and TRBJ2-6, with TRBD2 as a possible D gene (5 bases). Germline V gene data show CDR1 as SGHNT and CDR2 as YYREEE (reference sequence). This CDR3 has 16 amino acids. Trimming stripped 7 bases from V and 3 bases from J, with 17 bases between. This CDR3 is CASSVEVLRGANVLTF. DNA of the CDR3: TGTGCCAGCTCCGTGGAGGTTCTGCGTGGGGCCAACGTCCTGACTTTC.

This clone is labeled medium-sized. The chain carries TRBV19 and TRBJ2-5; D might be TRBD2 (6 bases). There are 14 residues in the CDR3. The V gene's germline CDR1 is LNHDA and CDR2 SQIVND (reference sequence). V lost 4 bases to trimming and J lost 2 bases, with 11 bases between them. DNA of the CDR3: TGTGCCAGTAGTAACCGGGACTCACAAGAGACCCAGTACTTC. Protein product: CASSNRDSQETQYF.

The chain recombines TRBV28 with TRBJ1-2, with 12 positions matching TRBD1. CDR3 length equals 14 residues. Germline loops: CDR1 MDHEN, CDR2 SYDVKM. V was pared by 6 bases and J by 7 bases, with 6 bases of the junction left unmatched. CDR3: CASRGQGARGGYTF. In DNA form, the CDR3 reads TGTGCCAGCAGGGGACAGGGGGCTCGGGGTGGCTACACCTTC.

This chain links TRBV5-1 with TRBJ2-5; 11 bases match TRBD1. The CDR3 contains 16 residues. Trimming at V came to 1 base and at J to 5 bases, leaving 7 bases not matched to a gene. The germline V gene encodes CDR1 SGHRS and CDR2 YFSETQ. The CDR3 bases are TGCGCCAGCAGCTTGCTCATCCGGGACAGGGGGGAGACCCAGTACTTC. The encoded protein is CASSLLIRDRGETQYF.

This clone was seen only once. The V gene is TRBV1, the J gene TRBJ2-7; the table's D call of TRBD2 was not tested on the DNA. TRBV1 is a pseudogene. The CDR3 is 14 amino acids. CDR3 nucleotides: TGCACCAGCAGCCAAGATCGTCCTGGAGGGGAGCAGTACTTC. Translation: CTSSQDRPGGEQYF.

The rearrangement uses TRBV19 and TRBJ1-1; 8 positions match TRBD1. The junction had 4 bases not matched to a gene; V was cut back by 6 bases and J by 4 bases. Germline lookup yields CDR1 LNHDA and CDR2 SQIVND (reference sequence). The CDR3 covers 13 residues. CDR3 region: CASRPTGATEAFF. CDR3 bases: TGTGCCAGTAGACCGACAGGGGCCACTGAAGCTTTCTTT.

The chain couples TRBV28 to TRBJ2-7; D remains ambiguous. The germline V and J ends were trimmed by 8 bases and 2 bases, with 10 bases remaining between them. The CDR3 loop spans 12 amino acids. Germline values: CDR1 MDHEN, CDR2 SYDVKM. CDR3 in DNA: TGTGCCAGCTTCGGTCGCGCCTACGAGCAGTACTTC. It specifies CASFGRAYEQYF.

The CDR3 reads CASRFITSSGSDGQYF. DNA of the CDR3: TGTGCCAGCAGGTTCATTACTAGCTCCGGTTCTGACGGGCAGTACTTC. The chain uses TRBV6-6 and TRBJ2-7; the D gene is possibly TRBD2 (6 bases). This CDR3 is built from 16 residues. Germline V lookup: CDR1 MNHNY, CDR2 SVGAGI (reference sequence). V gave up 6 bases and J gave up 9 bases, with 27 bases separating them.

V usage is TRBV30 and J usage is TRBJ2-5, with D possibly TRBD1 on 8 matching bases. From germline, CDR1 is GTSNPN and CDR2 SVGIG (reference sequence). V lost 3 bases to trimming and J lost 5 bases, with 16 bases between them. CDR3 length: 14 residues. CDR3 bases: TGTGCCTGGAGGACAGGGGAGGGTGGTGAGACCCAGTACTTC. Residues: CAWRTGEGGETQYF.

Note on this clone: This sample includes further DNA sequences coding for the same CDR3. V and J are TRBV5-4 and TRBJ2-5, with TRBD1 matching over 8 bases. The CDR3 runs 14 residues. With V trimmed by 4 bases and J by 2 bases, 4 bases remained unmatched. Germline V lookup: CDR1 SGHNT, CDR2 YYREEE (reference sequence). CDR3 in amino acids: CASSVTGGQETQYF. The CDR3 DNA reads TGTGCCAGCAGCGTAACAGGGGGACAAGAGACCCAGTACTTC.

The chain uses TRBV18 and TRBJ1-1, with unresolved D. Germline CDR1 reads KGHSH; CDR2 reads LQKENI. V lost 5 bases and J 1 base, leaving 11 bases between the germline ends. This CDR3 contains 14 residues. The CDR3 DNA follows: TGTGCCAGCTCATCAAGGACTACGAACACTGAAGCTTTCTTT. Its translation is CASSSRTTNTEAFF.

This clone was observed a handful of times. This chain links TRBV11-2 with TRBJ2-6, with D hard to call. This CDR3 spans 13 amino acids. In germline, CDR1 is SGHAT, CDR2 FQNNGV. Trimming left V 5 bases short and J 2 bases short, with 4 bases between. CDR3 residues: CASSETGANVLTF. CDR3 bases: TGTGCCAGCAGCGAGACTGGGGCCAACGTCCTGACTTTC.

The V call is TRBV19, the J call TRBJ2-7, with TRBD2 identical over 7 bases. The CDR3 is made up of 14 amino acids. Trimming cost V 3 bases and J 3 bases; bases outside gene matches: 5. CDR1 is LNHDA and CDR2 is SQIVND in the germline V gene (reference sequence). The CDR3 loop is CASSIRTGGYEQYF. Written as DNA, the CDR3 is TGTGCCAGTAGTATCCGCACGGGGGGCTACGAGCAGTACTTC.

Here the CDR3 reads CASTRGHLNEQFF. The CDR3, as DNA: TGTGCCAGCACTCGAGGACATCTCAATGAGCAGTTCTTC. The chain uses TRBV6-1 and TRBJ2-1, with a possible D match to TRBD1 (5 bases). The CDR3 length is 13 residues. The germline V gene encodes CDR1 MNHNS and CDR2 SASEGT. Trimming shortened V by 7 bases and J by 6 bases, and 13 bases separated the two germline ends.

The chain employs TRBV27 and TRBJ2-5; tentative D call: TRBD1 (6 bases). Germline V lookup: CDR1 MNHEY, CDR2 SMNVEV (reference sequence). The CDR3 runs to 13 residues. V was pared by 3 bases and J by 5 bases, with 10 bases between. In nucleotides, the CDR3 is TGTGCCAGCAGTTTCACAGGGAAGGAGACCCAGTACTTC. Protein product: CASSFTGKETQYF.

The chain joins TRBV5-1 to TRBJ2-3; D call uncertain. This CDR3 has 16 amino acids. CDR1 SGHRS and CDR2 YFSETQ come from the germline V gene. V was shortened by 0 bases and J by 3 bases, with 14 bases between the two germline ends. In DNA form, the CDR3 reads TGCGCCAGCAGCTTGGCGGTGGGTGGCGGAACAGATACGCAGTATTTT. The encoded protein is CASSLAVGGGTDTQYF.

This sequence joins TRBV28 and TRBJ1-6, with 8 bases identical to TRBD1. The junction had 8 bases not matched to a gene; V was cut back by 2 bases and J by 5 bases. The CDR3 consists of 17 residues. Germline CDR1 reads MDHEN; CDR2 reads SYDVKM. CDR3 nucleotides: TGTGCCAGCAGTTTAGGGGGCGCGACAGGGGATAATTCACCCCTCCACTTT. Translation: CASSLGGATGDNSPLHF.

This clone was counted between two and nine times. The chain links TRBV2 to TRBJ2-1; D gene uncertain. The V end was cut by 3 bases, the J end by 0 bases, with 9 bases between. Per germline, CDR1 SNHLY and CDR2 FYNNEI. The length of the CDR3 is 15 residues. The CDR3 sequence: CASSDTRSSYNEQFF. CDR3 coding DNA: TGTGCCAGCAGTGATACGAGGAGCTCCTACAATGAGCAGTTCTTC.

The chain employs TRBV7-8 and TRBJ1-2; TRBD1 matches at 8 bases. This CDR3 has 16 amino acids. V gave up 1 base and J gave up 8 bases; unmatched junction bases: 12. The germline V gene has CDR1 SGHVS and CDR2 FQNEAQ. Here the CDR3 reads CASSLVGRQGKGGYTF. DNA for the CDR3: TGTGCCAGCAGCTTAGTTGGGAGACAGGGGAAAGGAGGCTACACCTTC.

V gene TRBV2 combines with J gene TRBJ1-2; D not resolved. The CDR3 sequence is 11 residues long. Germline CDR1 is SNHLY and CDR2 is FYNNEI. Trimming took 5 bases from V and 12 from J, leaving 13 bases between them. CDR3 protein: CASSPRRKDTF. For the CDR3, the DNA is TGTGCCAGCAGTCCTCGGAGGAAGGACACCTTC.

This clone was found a few times. The CDR3 DNA reads TGTGCCAGCAGTTACTCGGTCACAGGGGCTGGAAACACCATATATTTT. This gives the protein CASSYSVTGAGNTIYF. The rearrangement uses TRBV6-6 and TRBJ1-3; TRBD1 agrees at 7 bases. Germline CDR1 is MNHNY and CDR2 is SVGAGI (reference sequence). CDR3 length equals 16 residues. The junction had 4 bases not matched to a gene; V was cut back by 0 bases and J by 2 bases.